Each of the 22 T cell receptor beta chains below was sequenced from the same sample in a study of T cell responses to AZD1222 COVID-19 vaccine. Libraries were prepared by immunoSEQ multiplex PCR; TCRdb keeps only in-frame clonotypes and omits some of them. This table has about 94,000 clones, 75% to 90% appearing once. The sample here was peripheral blood, taken 28 days after the second AZD1222 dose. Source of these receptors: an adult who received the AZD1222 COVID-19 vaccine.

The genes are TRBV10-3 and TRBJ1-1, with D perhaps matching TRBD1 (5 bases). This CDR3 has 14 residues. Germline V lookup: CDR1 ENHRY, CDR2 SYGVKD. Between the trimmed V and J ends, which lost 6 bases and 4 bases, there was a span of 15 bases. CDR3 sequence (DNA): TGTGCCATCAGCTTGCAGGGTCCGGGCACTGAAGCTTTCTTT. Its protein product is CAISLQGPGTEAFF.

This chain uses TRBV3-1 (or the pseudogene TRBV3-2) with TRBJ1-1, with 7 bases lining up with TRBD1. The germline V gene encodes CDR1 LGHDT and CDR2 YNNKEL (reference sequence). Germline trimming cut 1 base from V and 1 base from J; bases unmatched to any gene: 3. The CDR3 consists of 15 residues. The CDR3 is CASSQGQGGNTEAFF. CDR3 nucleotides: TGTGCCAGCAGCCAAGGGCAGGGGGGGAACACTGAAGCTTTCTTT.

The rearrangement joins TRBV5-1 to TRBJ1-1; no clear D gene. In germline, CDR1 is SGHRS, CDR2 YFSETQ. V was cut by 1 base and J by 1 base, with 8 bases left in between. The CDR3 loop spans 14 amino acids. The chain's CDR3 is CASSLRAPNTEAFF. The CDR3 DNA reads as TGCGCCAGCAGCTTGCGGGCACCGAACACTGAAGCTTTCTTT.

The CDR3 loop reads CASQGSTDTQYF. In DNA form, the CDR3 reads TGTGCCAGCCAGGGGAGCACAGATACGCAGTATTTT. The chain combines TRBV5-4 with TRBJ2-3, with TRBD1 as a possible D gene (6 bases). The CDR3 runs to 12 residues. Per the germline V gene, CDR1 is SGHNT and CDR2 is YYREEE (reference sequence). The V end was cut by 7 bases, the J end by 0 bases, with 6 bases between.

The chain employs TRBV18 and TRBJ1-6; D is possibly TRBD1 (6 bases). Deletions cut 3 bases from V and 1 base from J, with 16 bases between. CDR3 length: 18 residues. Germline-derived CDR1 and CDR2 are KGHSH and LQKENI. In DNA, the CDR3 is TGTGCCAGCTCACCTTACTCGAGGGGGGAGTCCTATAATTCACCCCTCCACTTT. Its translation is CASSPYSRGESYNSPLHF.

V gene TRBV9 combines with J gene TRBJ2-7; TRBD2 aligns across 9 bases. CDR1 and CDR2 (germline): SGDLS, YYNGEE. With V trimmed by 2 bases and J by 7 bases, 10 bases remained unmatched. This CDR3 region has 15 residues. CDR3 nucleotides: TGTGCCAGCAGCGTGGATAGCGGGAGATCGAGGGAGCAGTACTTC. It is translated as CASSVDSGRSREQYF.

V usage is TRBV5-1 and J usage is TRBJ2-7, with 12 bases identical to TRBD2. Trimming cost V 4 bases and J 2 bases; bases outside gene matches: 10. The germline V gene encodes CDR1 SGHRS and CDR2 YFSETQ. The CDR3 runs to 17 residues. The CDR3 sequence: CASSPTSGGPPTYEQYF. In DNA, the CDR3 is TGCGCCAGCAGCCCAACTAGCGGGGGGCCTCCAACCTACGAGCAGTACTTC.

The genes are TRBV27 and TRBJ1-2; D is unresolved. The CDR3 has 15 amino acids. The germline V gene has CDR1 MNHEY and CDR2 SMNVEV (reference sequence). The ends were cut back, 6 bases at V and 2 bases at J, with 16 bases in the middle. This CDR3 is CASRDSWWGNYGYTF. The CDR3 nucleotides are TGTGCCAGCAGAGACTCCTGGTGGGGAAACTATGGCTACACCTTC.

The rearrangement joins TRBV7-3 to TRBJ2-2; D is ambiguous. The CDR3 has 15 amino acids. In germline, CDR1 is SGHTA, CDR2 FQGTGA. The ends were cut back, 5 bases at V and 2 bases at J, with 12 bases in the middle. The CDR3 loop is CASSLLTGNTGELFF. The CDR3 DNA sequence: TGTGCCAGCAGCCTCCTGACTGGAAACACCGGGGAGCTGTTTTTT.

The gene calls are TRBV28 and TRBJ2-2; the D gene is possibly TRBD1 (5 bases). The CDR3 runs 15 residues. The V end lost 11 bases, the J end lost 7 bases, and 23 bases lay between the germline ends. Per germline, CDR1 MDHEN and CDR2 SYDVKM. In DNA, the CDR3 is TGTGCCTCGCAGGGCAGCATGAGCTCCCGCGGGGAGCTGTTTTTT. It codes for CASQGSMSSRGELFF.

V usage is TRBV21-1 and J usage is TRBJ2-1; no check of the table's D call, TRBD2, against the DNA was made. TRBV21-1 is a known pseudogene. This CDR3 comprises 15 residues. CDR3 in amino acids: CASSKGRDFINEQFF. The CDR3 bases are TGTGCCAGCAGCAAAGGACGGGACTTCATAAATGAGCAGTTCTTC.

This chain uses TRBV2 with TRBJ2-4, with D perhaps TRBD2 (6 bases). The CDR3 has 16 amino acids. Germline V lookup: CDR1 SNHLY, CDR2 FYNNEI. V dropped 7 bases and J dropped 0 bases, with 16 bases sitting between them. CDR3 bases: TGTGCCAGCACTGGCCTAGCGAGCCTAGCCAAAAACATTCAGTACTTC. This gives the protein CASTGLASLAKNIQYF.

V is TRBV29-1 and J is TRBJ2-1; tentatively, D is TRBD2 (6 bases). Germline CDR1 and CDR2: SQVTM and ANQGSEA. There are 11 residues in the CDR3. CDR3 bases: TGCAGTATACGGGAGTACAATGAGCAGTTCTTC. Protein sequence: CSIREYNEQFF.

This clone was recorded only once. V gene TRBV7-9 combines with J gene TRBJ1-4; D not resolved. Per the germline V gene, CDR1 is SEHNR and CDR2 is FQNEAQ (reference sequence). The V end was cut by 6 bases, the J end by 8 bases, with 13 bases between. This CDR3 is built from 13 residues. Here the CDR3 reads CASRDARAEKLFF. As DNA, the CDR3 is TGTGCCAGCAGAGACGCGAGGGCGGAAAAACTGTTTTTT.

This clone was counted only a few times. This chain connects TRBV19 to TRBJ2-3; D is ambiguous. Germline V gene sequence: CDR1 LNHDA, CDR2 SQIVND (reference sequence). With 8 bases removed from V and 0 bases from J, the gap between germline ends came to 18 bases. CDR3 length equals 16 residues. The CDR3 is CASQPETRRSTDTQYF. In nucleotides, the CDR3 is TGTGCCAGTCAGCCGGAGACCCGGCGGAGCACAGATACGCAGTATTTT.

This clone occurred once. The genes are TRBV19 and TRBJ2-2, with 10 bases identical to TRBD2. CDR3 length equals 16 residues. The junction had 2 bases not matched to a gene; V was cut back by 4 bases and J by 0 bases. Germline V gives CDR1 LNHDA, CDR2 SQIVND (reference sequence). In DNA form, the CDR3 reads TGTGCCAGTAGTAAAGCGGGGGGGTCGAACACCGGGGAGCTGTTTTTT. It translates to CASSKAGGSNTGELFF.

V and J are TRBV6-1 and TRBJ1-2; TRBD1 is a possible D gene (6 bases). V lost 3 bases and J 3 bases, leaving 11 bases between the germline ends. Germline V gene lookup returns CDR1 MNHNS and CDR2 SASEGT. CDR3 length equals 14 residues. The CDR3 here is CASSEAGGHYGYTF. The CDR3 region has the DNA TGTGCCAGCAGTGAGGCCGGGGGCCACTATGGCTACACCTTC.

The V call is TRBV19, the J call TRBJ2-7; 10 bases are shared with TRBD2. J lost 7 bases, V lost 8 bases, and 8 bases had no gene match. Germline V lookup: CDR1 LNHDA, CDR2 SQIVND (reference sequence). The CDR3 runs to 13 residues. The CDR3 DNA reads TGTGCCAGTTCACTAGCGGGAACGGGTGAGCAGTACTTC. This translates into CASSLAGTGEQYF.

The chain is built from TRBV9 and TRBJ2-2, with 7 bases matching TRBD2. V dropped 6 bases and J dropped 1; count of bases not matched to a gene: 3. CDR1 and CDR2 from the germline V gene are SGDLS and YYNGEE. This CDR3 is built from 14 residues. CDR3 in amino acids: CASKPSGNTGELFF. CDR3 in DNA: TGTGCCAGCAAGCCTAGCGGGAACACCGGGGAGCTGTTTTTT.

The chain has TRBV11-2 and TRBJ1-2; a possible D gene is TRBD1 (5 bases). The CDR3 has 14 residues. Germline V CDR1 and CDR2: SGHAT, FQNNGV. Trimming cost V 0 bases and J 4 bases, with 9 bases left between them. As DNA, the CDR3 is TGTGCCAGCAGCTTAGATGCGGGGGGCTATGGCTACACCTTC. This gives the protein CASSLDAGGYGYTF.

V gene TRBV12-3 or TRBV12-4 combines with J gene TRBJ2-7; D is perhaps TRBD1 (6 bases). Trimming removed 3 bases at V and 5 bases at J, with 11 bases between. The length of the CDR3 is 13 residues. CDR3 in amino acids: CASSFTGPNEQYF. CDR3 nucleotides: TGTGCCAGCAGTTTTACAGGGCCCAACGAGCAGTACTTC.

The genes are TRBV19 and TRBJ1-2, with 9 bases matching TRBD1. The CDR3 has 15 residues. V lost 1 base to trimming and J lost 4 bases; unmatched junction nucleotides: 4. The germline CDR1 and CDR2 sequences are LNHDA and SQIVND (reference sequence). The CDR3 DNA reads TGTGCCAGTAGTATAGGGTCGGACAGGGGCTATGGCTACACCTTC. Translation gives CASSIGSDRGYGYTF.